The 16 T cell receptor beta chains given below trace back to one sample, sequenced in a study of T cell responses to AZD1222 COVID-19 vaccine. Clones were sequenced by immunoSEQ multiplex PCR, and TCRdb holds only the in-frame ones, with some missing. The table has approximately 300,000 clones, approximately 94% seen once. The source material was peripheral blood, sampled 28 days after the second AZD1222 dose. Receptors originate from an adult who received the AZD1222 COVID-19 vaccine.

About this clone: This sample includes further DNA sequences coding for the same CDR3. The gene calls are TRBV2 and TRBJ2-1; D gene uncertain. CDR1 and CDR2 (germline): SNHLY, FYNNEI. This CDR3 has 12 residues. V was trimmed by 4 bases and J by 0 bases, leaving 1 base between them. In DNA, the CDR3 is TGTGCCAGCAGTGGCTCCTACAATGAGCAGTTCTTC. As protein: CASSGSYNEQFF.

In DNA, the CDR3 is TGCGCCAGCAGTGAGTCAGGAAATAGCAATCAGCCCCAGCATTTT. Protein product: CASSESGNSNQPQHF. The chain employs TRBV10-2 and TRBJ1-5, with no clear D. The CDR3 has 15 residues. The V gene's germline CDR1 is WSHSY and CDR2 SAAADI. V lost 0 bases and J lost 0, with 6 bases in between.

This sequence joins TRBV4-3 and TRBJ1-6, with unresolved D. The CDR3 is made up of 15 amino acids. The V and J ends lost 1 base and 7 bases respectively, with 11 bases between them. CDR1 is LGHNA and CDR2 is YSLEER in the germline V gene. CDR3 bases: TGCGCCAGCAGCCAAGGACGGGGAGGGAATTCACCCCTCCACTTT. Translating it yields CASSQGRGGNSPLHF.

This chain joins TRBV28 and TRBJ2-2; 9 bases match TRBD2. V was pared by 7 bases and J by 0 bases, with 12 bases of the junction left unmatched. The CDR3 totals 18 residues. CDR1 MDHEN and CDR2 SYDVKM come from the germline V gene. The CDR3 DNA sequence: TGTGCCAGCAAGGGCGGGAGGGCCTACAGGGCGAACACCGGGGAGCTGTTTTTT. Translated: CASKGGRAYRANTGELFF.

The chain joins TRBV27 to TRBJ1-4; 7 bases agree with TRBD1. J gave up 8 bases and V 6 bases, and 12 bases lay outside the gene matches. The CDR3 consists of 15 residues. CDR1 is MNHEY, CDR2 SMNVEV, per germline (reference sequence). The CDR3 loop is CASRPITGVGEKLFF. The CDR3 DNA follows: TGTGCCAGCAGGCCGATTACAGGGGTAGGGGAAAAACTGTTTTTT.

The CDR3 DNA reads TGTGCCAGCAGCCAAGCCTACACGGATACGCAGTATTTT. This codes for CASSQAYTDTQYF. This rearrangement joins TRBV3-1 (or the pseudogene TRBV3-2) to TRBJ2-3, with D unresolved. CDR1 and CDR2 (germline): LGHDT, YNNKEL (reference sequence). The CDR3 totals 13 residues. With 1 base removed from V and 6 bases from J, the gap between germline ends came to 8 bases.

V gene TRBV7-2 combines with J gene TRBJ1-5; no clear D. The germline CDR1 and CDR2 sequences are SGHTA and FQGNSA. With 5 bases removed from V and 6 bases from J, the gap between germline ends came to 11 bases. The CDR3 has 13 amino acids. CDR3 DNA sequence: TGTGCCAGCAGCCGAGAGGCTCGTCAGCCCCAGCATTTT. This sequence encodes CASSREARQPQHF.

The CDR3 reads CASSPGTSSYEQYF. The CDR3 DNA is TGTGCCAGCTCACCCGGGACTAGCTCCTACGAGCAGTACTTC. V usage is TRBV18 and J usage is TRBJ2-7; TRBD2 agrees at 8 bases. The CDR3 is 14 amino acids. Trimming at V came to 3 bases and at J to 0 bases, leaving 1 base not matched to a gene. From germline, CDR1 is KGHSH and CDR2 LQKENI.

J is TRBJ2-3 and V is TRBV9; possibly TRBD1 for D (5 bases). The germline V gene encodes CDR1 SGDLS and CDR2 YYNGEE. The CDR3 runs to 13 residues. V dropped 3 bases and J dropped 6 bases, with 11 bases sitting between them. The CDR3 loop is CASSADSWDTQYF. CDR3 nucleotide sequence: TGTGCCAGCAGCGCCGACAGTTGGGATACGCAGTATTTT. The entire variable domain, with the rest obtained from reference TRBV9 and TRBJ2-3, is as follows: DSGVTQTPKHLITATGQRVTLRCSPRSGDLSVYWYQQSLDQGLQFLIQYYNGEERAKGNILERFSAQQFPDLHSELNLSSLELGDSALYFCASSADSWDTQYFGPGTRLTVL.

This chain links TRBV7-9 with TRBJ1-2; tentative D call: TRBD1 (6 bases). CDR1 SEHNR and CDR2 FQNEAQ come from the germline V gene (reference sequence). The CDR3 has 15 amino acids. V lost 3 bases and J 7 bases, leaving 18 bases between the germline ends. The CDR3 loop reads CASSFGDMGAGGYTF. The CDR3 region has the DNA TGTGCCAGCAGCTTCGGTGACATGGGGGCGGGTGGCTACACCTTC.

The chain couples TRBV19 to TRBJ2-3, with TRBD2 matching 14 bases. This CDR3 region has 16 residues. Unmatched junction bases numbered 3, after V lost 3 bases and J lost 4 bases. CDR1 and CDR2 from the germline V gene are LNHDA and SQIVND (reference sequence). The CDR3 is CASSITTSGRADTQYF. CDR3 nucleotides: TGTGCCAGTAGTATTACGACTAGCGGGAGGGCAGATACGCAGTATTTT.

The chain uses TRBV2 and TRBJ1-5; TRBD1 might be the D (6 bases). V lost 3 bases and J lost 4, with 10 bases in between. Germline-derived CDR1 and CDR2 are SNHLY and FYNNEI. This CDR3 has 14 amino acids. The CDR3 DNA follows: TGTGCCAGCAGTGACCCCAGGGGAAATCAGCCCCAGCATTTT. Protein sequence: CASSDPRGNQPQHF.

The chain joins TRBV2 to TRBJ1-1; D call uncertain. Germline values: CDR1 SNHLY, CDR2 FYNNEI. The CDR3 is made up of 11 amino acids. Trimming removed 8 bases from V and 5 bases from J, with 9 bases in between. DNA for the CDR3: TGTGCCAGCCGTCCCGAGACTGAAGCTTTCTTT. It codes for CASRPETEAFF.

V usage is TRBV7-2 and J usage is TRBJ2-7; possibly TRBD1 for D (6 bases). V was pared by 4 bases and J by 4 bases, with 11 bases between. The CDR3 has 13 amino acids. Per germline, CDR1 SGHTA and CDR2 FQGNSA. CDR3 in DNA: TGTGCCAGCAGCTCCTGGACAGAATACGAGCAGTACTTC. It yields the protein CASSSWTEYEQYF.

The chain recombines TRBV18 with TRBJ1-2; 10 bases are shared with TRBD1. The CDR3 has 14 amino acids. Germline-derived CDR1 and CDR2 are KGHSH and LQKENI. The trim removed 2 bases at V and 5 bases at J, leaving 2 bases unmatched. The chain's CDR3 is CASSPGTGAYGYTF. The CDR3 nucleotides read TGTGCCAGCTCACCAGGGACAGGGGCGTATGGCTACACCTTC.

The chain recombines TRBV2 with TRBJ2-7, with TRBD1 identical over 9 bases. CDR1 SNHLY and CDR2 FYNNEI come from the germline V gene. Trimming took 4 bases from V and 7 from J; bases not matched to a gene: 8. The length of the CDR3 is 14 residues. The CDR3 bases are TGTGCCAGCAGTGGGACAGGGGCGGTAAGGGAGCAGTACTTC. Its translation is CASSGTGAVREQYF.